This TCR beta chain was identified in a study of a mutant IDH1 vaccine in newly diagnosed glioma. With regard to this clone: The antigen is not known.

Generated by immunoSEQ multiplex PCR, the TCRdb table keeps only in-frame clones and is missing some. Of 43,000 or so clones listed, around 92% are singletons. The CDR3 has 14 residues. The germline V and J ends were trimmed by 1 base and 8 bases, with 14 bases remaining between them. Germline CDR1 reads MNHEY; CDR2 reads SMNVEV (reference sequence). As for time point: week 35, safety follow-up. Every single dose of the vaccine, 300 ug of mutant IDH1 20-mer peptide, came with topical imiquimod. The V and J genes are TRBV27 and TRBJ1-1, with D possibly TRBD1 on 5 matching bases. This material consisted of PBMCs, taken from a glioma patient whose treatment included an IDH1 peptide vaccine. The receptor comes from a man aged 50 to 60 with glioma. CDR3 in DNA: TGTGCCAGCAGTTTATTGGCCGGGGGTCTAGAAGCTTTCTTT. Translation: CASSLLAGGLEAFF.